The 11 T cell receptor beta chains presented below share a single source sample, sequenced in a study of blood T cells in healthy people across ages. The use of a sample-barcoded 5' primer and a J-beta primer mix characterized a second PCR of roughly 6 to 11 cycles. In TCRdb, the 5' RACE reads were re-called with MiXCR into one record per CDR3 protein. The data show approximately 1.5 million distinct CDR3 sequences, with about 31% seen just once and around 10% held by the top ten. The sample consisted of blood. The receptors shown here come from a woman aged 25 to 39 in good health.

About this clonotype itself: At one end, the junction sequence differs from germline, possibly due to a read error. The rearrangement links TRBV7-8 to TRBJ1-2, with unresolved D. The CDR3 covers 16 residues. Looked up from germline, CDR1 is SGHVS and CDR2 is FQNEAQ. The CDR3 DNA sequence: TGTGCCGGCAGCTTAATAGTTAGTCGCGCCAACTATGGCTACACCTTC. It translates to CAGSLIVSRANYGYTF. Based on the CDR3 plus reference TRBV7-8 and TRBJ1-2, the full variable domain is GAGVSQSPRYKVAKRGQDVALRCDPISGHVSLFWYQQALGQGPEFLTYFQNEAQLDKSGLPSDRFFAERPEGSVSTLKIQRTQQEDSAVYLCAGSLIVSRANYGYTFGSGTRLTVV.

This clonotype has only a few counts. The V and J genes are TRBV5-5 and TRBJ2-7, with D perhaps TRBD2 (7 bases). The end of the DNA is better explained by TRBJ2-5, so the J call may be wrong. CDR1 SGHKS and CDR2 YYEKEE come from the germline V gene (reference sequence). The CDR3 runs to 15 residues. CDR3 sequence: CASSLGGGMGETQYF. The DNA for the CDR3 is TGTGCCAGCAGCCTGGGAGGGGGGATGGGAGAGACCCAGTACTTC.

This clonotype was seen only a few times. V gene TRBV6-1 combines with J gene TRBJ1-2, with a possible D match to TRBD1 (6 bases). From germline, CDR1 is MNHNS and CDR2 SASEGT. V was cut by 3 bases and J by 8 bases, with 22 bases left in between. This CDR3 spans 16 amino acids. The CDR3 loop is CASSELWTAPMSGYTF. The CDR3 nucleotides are TGTGCCAGCAGTGAGCTATGGACAGCCCCGATGTCCGGCTACACCTTC.

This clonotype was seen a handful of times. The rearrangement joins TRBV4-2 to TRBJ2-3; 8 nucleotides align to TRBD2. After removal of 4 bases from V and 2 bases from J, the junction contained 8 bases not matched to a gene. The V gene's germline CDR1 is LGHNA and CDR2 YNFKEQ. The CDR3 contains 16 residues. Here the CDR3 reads CASSRQLAEHTDTQYF. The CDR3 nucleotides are TGTGCCAGCAGCCGCCAACTAGCGGAACACACAGATACGCAGTATTTT.

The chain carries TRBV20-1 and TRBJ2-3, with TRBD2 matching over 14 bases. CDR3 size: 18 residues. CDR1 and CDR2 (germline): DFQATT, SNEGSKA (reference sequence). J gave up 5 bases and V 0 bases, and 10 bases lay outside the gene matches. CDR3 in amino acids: CSARDGRTSGGRVDTQYF. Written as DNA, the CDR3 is TGCAGTGCTAGAGATGGCCGGACTAGCGGGGGGAGGGTAGATACGCAGTATTTT.

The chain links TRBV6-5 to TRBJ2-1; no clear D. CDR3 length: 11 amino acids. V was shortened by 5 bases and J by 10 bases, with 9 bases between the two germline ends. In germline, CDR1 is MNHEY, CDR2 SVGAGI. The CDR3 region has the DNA TGTGCCAGCAGTCGCCATGGAGAGCAGTTCTTC. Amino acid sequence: CASSRHGEQFF.

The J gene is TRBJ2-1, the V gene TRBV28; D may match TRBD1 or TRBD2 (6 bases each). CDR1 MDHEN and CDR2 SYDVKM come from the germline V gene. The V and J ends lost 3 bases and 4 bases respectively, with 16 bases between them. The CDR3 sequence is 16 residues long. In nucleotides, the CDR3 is TGTGCCAGCAGTTTCTCGCCCCGGGGGCTGTACAATGAGCAGTTCTTC. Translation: CASSFSPRGLYNEQFF.

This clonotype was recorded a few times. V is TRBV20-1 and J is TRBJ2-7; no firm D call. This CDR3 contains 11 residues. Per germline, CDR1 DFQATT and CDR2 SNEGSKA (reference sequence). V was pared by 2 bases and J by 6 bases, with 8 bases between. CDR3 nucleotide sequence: TGCAGTGCTAGACTATCAATCGAGCAGTACTTC. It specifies CSARLSIEQYF.

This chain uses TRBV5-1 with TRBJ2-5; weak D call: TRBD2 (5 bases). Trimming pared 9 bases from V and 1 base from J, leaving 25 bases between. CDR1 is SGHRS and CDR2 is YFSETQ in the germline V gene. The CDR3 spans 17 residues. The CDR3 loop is CATDLASSRGFQETQYF. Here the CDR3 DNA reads TGCGCCACCGACCTCGCTTCTAGCAGAGGCTTCCAAGAGACCCAGTACTTC.

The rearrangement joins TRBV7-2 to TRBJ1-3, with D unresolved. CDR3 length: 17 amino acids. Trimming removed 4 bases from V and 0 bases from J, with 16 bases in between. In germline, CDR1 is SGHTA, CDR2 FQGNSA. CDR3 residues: CASSSQSGFDSGNTIYF. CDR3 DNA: TGTGCCAGCAGCTCACAGTCGGGGTTTGACTCTGGAAACACCATATATTTT.

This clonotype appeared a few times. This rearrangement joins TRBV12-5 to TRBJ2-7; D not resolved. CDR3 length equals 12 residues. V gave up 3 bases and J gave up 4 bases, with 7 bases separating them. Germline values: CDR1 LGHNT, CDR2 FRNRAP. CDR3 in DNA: TGTGCTAGTGGTTTCTCTAGGTACGAGCAGTACTTC. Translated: CASGFSRYEQYF.